This T cell receptor beta chain is from a study of control samples from healthy donors and cancer patients (dated by TCRdb to 2020 to 2022). In the case of this clone: The clone's antigen remains unknown. Base qualities are missing; no much larger clone stands one base away.

The library relied on the immunoSEQ multiplex PCR assay. What TCRdb holds here is the immuneACCESS table cut down to in-frame rearrangements. Part of the clones is not present; checked against another copy, under half of the missing clones reflect an unresolved V gene, and the others are unexplained. This sample comprises around 100,000 clones, roughly 87% of them detected only once. Jointly, the top ten make up about 18% of the sample. The sequence was collected from a woman aged 45 to 65 in good health. The sample taken for sequencing was blood.

The DNA reads as follows: TGCAGTGCTAGTTTACAGCTCACGGGGTTGGATGGCTACACCTTC. It encodes CSASLQLTGLDGYTF. This sequence uses TRBV20-1 and TRBJ1-2; the D gene is unclear. V is clipped by 3 bases and J by 6 bases, and the sequence between their germline boundaries is 20 bases long. CDR1 DFQATT and CDR2 SNEGSKA are derived from the germline V gene (reference sequence). Taken from cysteine to phenylalanine, the CDR3 has 15 residues. The read is trimmed to its CDR3 DNA, 45 bases read in frame from base 1.